The 30 T cell receptor beta chains below all came from one sample that was sequenced in a study of technical replicates of blood from a few donors. TCRdb keeps only in-frame clones here, not all; method: immunoSEQ multiplex PCR. The repertoire holds tens of thousands of clones, over 90% seen once, with around 0.3% in the top ten. The source material was T cells isolated from PBMCs. The receptor source for this set is a human donor in good health.

The chain uses TRBV6-5 and TRBJ2-2, with 10 bases matching TRBD1. The CDR3 loop spans 15 amino acids. Germline V gene sequence: CDR1 MNHEY, CDR2 SVGAGI. The J segment lost 5 bases and the V segment lost 1 base, leaving 1 base of the junction unmatched. The CDR3 is CASSYLGQGTGELFF. The CDR3, as DNA: TGTGCCAGCAGTTACTTGGGACAGGGGACCGGGGAGCTGTTTTTT.

The V call is TRBV15, the J call TRBJ1-2; perhaps TRBD1 as D (5 bases). Trimming shortened V by 5 bases and J by 8 bases, and 12 bases separated the two germline ends. The V gene's germline CDR1 is LNHNV and CDR2 YYDKDF (reference sequence). This CDR3 has 12 amino acids. The CDR3 protein is CATSSGIGGYTF. CDR3 coding DNA: TGTGCCACCAGCTCAGGGATCGGCGGCTACACCTTC.

CDR3 protein: CASSLVGQTYEQYF. The CDR3 DNA follows: TGTGCCAGCAGCTTAGTGGGACAGACCTACGAGCAGTACTTC. The genes are TRBV11-3 and TRBJ2-7; TRBD1 matches at 7 bases. CDR1 is SGHNT and CDR2 is YENEEA in the germline V gene. Trimming took 1 base from V and 2 from J; bases not matched to a gene: 2. The CDR3 has 14 residues.

The rearrangement links TRBV29-1 to TRBJ1-3, with 7 bases lining up with TRBD1. CDR3 size: 14 residues. Losses at the gene ends were 3 bases for V and 3 bases for J; bases not matched to a gene: 5. CDR1 is SQVTM and CDR2 is ANQGSEA in the germline V gene. The CDR3 loop is CSVDGTGVGNTIYF. The CDR3 bases are TGCAGCGTTGATGGTACAGGGGTTGGAAACACCATATATTTT.

V and J are TRBV29-1 and TRBJ2-1; D unresolved. V was trimmed by 0 bases and J by 0 bases, leaving 9 bases between them. CDR3 length: 15 amino acids. Germline V CDR1 and CDR2: SQVTM, ANQGSEA. The CDR3 reads CSVEDGASSYNEQFF. CDR3 coding DNA: TGCAGCGTTGAAGATGGAGCGAGCTCCTACAATGAGCAGTTCTTC.

The sample holds one count of this clone. This chain joins TRBV29-1 and TRBJ1-1, with 8 bases lining up with TRBD1. The CDR3 covers 16 residues. V was pared by 7 bases and J by 2 bases, with 15 bases of the junction left unmatched. The germline CDR1 and CDR2 sequences are SQVTM and ANQGSEA. The chain's CDR3 is CSAEGPGGFINTEAFF. Written as DNA, the CDR3 is TGCAGCGCTGAGGGGCCAGGGGGCTTCATTAACACTGAAGCTTTCTTT.

The rearrangement links TRBV4-1 to TRBJ2-3; TRBD2 aligns across 10 bases. J was trimmed by 5 bases and V by 2 bases; bases with no gene match: 4. From germline, CDR1 is MGHRA and CDR2 YSYEKL. The CDR3 totals 15 residues. The CDR3 sequence: CASSQTGLAIDTQYF. The CDR3 region has the DNA TGCGCCAGCAGCCAAACGGGACTAGCGATAGATACGCAGTATTTT.

This chain uses TRBV15 with TRBJ1-4; D unclear. This CDR3 region has 15 residues. The germline V and J ends were trimmed by 0 bases and 4 bases, with 9 bases remaining between them. Germline CDR1 is LNHNV and CDR2 is YYDKDF (reference sequence). As DNA, the CDR3 is TGTGCCACCAGCAGAGATCAAAACGGTAATGAAAAACTGTTTTTT. It specifies CATSRDQNGNEKLFF.

J is TRBJ1-5 and V is TRBV7-9; TRBD1 is a possible D gene (6 bases). The V and J ends lost 4 bases and 7 bases respectively, with 11 bases between them. Germline V lookup: CDR1 SEHNR, CDR2 FQNEAQ (reference sequence). CDR3 length: 13 amino acids. CDR3 protein: CASSYRVDQPQHF. Here the CDR3 DNA reads TGTGCCAGCAGCTACAGGGTTGACCAGCCCCAGCATTTT.

The chain is built from TRBV19 and TRBJ1-1, with D hard to call. Germline CDR1 and CDR2: LNHDA and SQIVND (reference sequence). This CDR3 contains 13 residues. V was shortened by 3 bases and J by 2 bases, with 7 bases between the two germline ends. CDR3: CASSISVNTEAFF. The CDR3 nucleotides read TGTGCCAGTAGTATCTCGGTTAACACTGAAGCTTTCTTT.

The chain recombines TRBV7-4 with TRBJ2-1, with 7 bases matching TRBD2. CDR1 and CDR2 (germline): SGHVT, SQSDAQ. V shed 2 bases and J 1 base; nucleotides not matched to a gene: 11. This CDR3 comprises 18 residues. The CDR3, as DNA: TGTGCCAGCAGCTTATCGCTGACTAGCCCTCAGTCCTACAATGAGCAGTTCTTC. The encoded protein is CASSLSLTSPQSYNEQFF.

The chain uses TRBV2 and TRBJ2-5; 10 nucleotides line up with TRBD2. V lost 10 bases and J lost 1; bases outside the gene matches: 9. This CDR3 comprises 15 residues. Germline V gives CDR1 SNHLY, CDR2 FYNNEI. In DNA, the CDR3 is TGTGCCACCCCACCCTGGACTAGCGGCCAAGAGACCCAGTACTTC. This codes for CATPPWTSGQETQYF. The variable domain in full, with the rest retrieved from reference TRBV2 and TRBJ2-5, is EPEVTQTPSHQVTQMGQEVILRCVPISNHLYFYWYRQILGQKVEFLVSFYNNEISEKSEIFDDQFSVERPDGSNFTLKIRSTKLEDSAMYFCATPPWTSGQETQYFGPGTRLLVL.

V is TRBV7-3 and J is TRBJ1-1, with 7 bases identical to TRBD1. The J segment lost 2 bases and the V segment lost 4 bases, leaving 10 bases of the junction unmatched. The CDR3 consists of 16 residues. The V gene's germline CDR1 is SGHTA and CDR2 FQGTGA. This chain's CDR3 is CASSSRPTGLNTEAFF. The CDR3 DNA is TGTGCCAGCAGCTCTAGACCGACAGGGCTTAACACTGAAGCTTTCTTT.

The V and J genes are TRBV28 and TRBJ2-7; maybe TRBD2 (5 bases). Germline V gene data show CDR1 as MDHEN and CDR2 as SYDVKM. V was cut by 8 bases and J by 3 bases, with 17 bases left in between. The length of the CDR3 is 14 residues. The CDR3 DNA is TGTGCCAGCGGCGACCTCGGGATTTACTACGAGCAGTACTTC. This encodes CASGDLGIYYEQYF.

This chain connects TRBV27 to TRBJ2-7; D gene ambiguous. The CDR3 runs 13 residues. Per the germline V gene, CDR1 is MNHEY and CDR2 is SMNVEV (reference sequence). Trimming cost V 3 bases and J 0 bases, with 6 bases left between them. Written as DNA, the CDR3 is TGTGCCAGCAGTTTCTACAGCTCCTACGAGCAGTACTTC. It encodes CASSFYSSYEQYF.

The V gene is TRBV7-6, the J gene TRBJ1-4, with TRBD1 identical over 8 bases. The CDR3 runs to 15 residues. Germline V gives CDR1 SGHVS, CDR2 FNYEAQ. The trim removed 3 bases at V and 8 bases at J, leaving 8 bases unmatched. The CDR3 DNA is TGTGCCAGCAGCTTTACCGACAGGGGTAGGGAAAAACTGTTTTTT. This codes for CASSFTDRGREKLFF.

The chain combines TRBV9 with TRBJ2-7, with a possible D match to TRBD2 (5 bases). The length of the CDR3 is 15 residues. Germline CDR1 SGDLS, CDR2 YYNGEE. V shed 0 bases and J shed 6 bases, with 16 bases lying between them. CDR3 DNA: TGTGCCAGCAGCGTAGACGAGGGAGTAATAAGCGAGCAGTACTTC. This codes for CASSVDEGVISEQYF.

This clone was observed a single time. The V and J genes are TRBV9 and TRBJ2-5, with 8 bases that match TRBD2. Germline CDR1 is SGDLS and CDR2 is YYNGEE. The CDR3 spans 14 residues. V was pared by 0 bases and J by 4 bases, with 2 bases of the junction left unmatched. CDR3 amino acids: CASSVAGGTETQYF. As DNA, the CDR3 is TGTGCCAGCAGCGTAGCGGGAGGGACAGAGACCCAGTACTTC.

The V gene is TRBV15, the J gene TRBJ2-7, with 14 positions matching TRBD2. This CDR3 region has 18 residues. Germline V gene sequence: CDR1 LNHNV, CDR2 YYDKDF (reference sequence). J lost 7 bases, V lost 3 bases, and 14 bases had no gene match. This CDR3 is CATSSPGTSGSLLGEQYF. In DNA form, the CDR3 reads TGTGCCACCAGCAGTCCCGGGACTAGCGGGAGTCTTTTAGGTGAGCAGTACTTC.

The chain's CDR3 is CSAIAFNEQFF. CDR3 in DNA: TGCAGTGCTATAGCGTTCAATGAGCAGTTCTTC. V and J are TRBV20-1 and TRBJ2-1, with D perhaps matching TRBD2 (5 bases). Germline loops: CDR1 DFQATT, CDR2 SNEGSKA (reference sequence). With 4 bases removed from V and 6 bases from J, the gap between germline ends came to 7 bases. There are 11 residues in the CDR3.

The chain recombines TRBV2 with TRBJ2-7; D remains ambiguous. The CDR3 has 12 amino acids. Trimming pared 6 bases from V and 3 bases from J, leaving 9 bases between. CDR1 SNHLY and CDR2 FYNNEI come from the germline V gene. The CDR3 protein is CASREQIYEQYF. The CDR3 DNA is TGTGCCAGCAGGGAACAGATCTACGAGCAGTACTTC.

The J gene is TRBJ1-4, the V gene TRBV5-8, with no clear D. V lost 4 bases to trimming and J lost 12 bases, with 22 bases between them. In germline, CDR1 is SGHTS, CDR2 YDEGEE. There are 15 residues in the CDR3. This CDR3 reads CASSTSDGGLLELFF. The CDR3 DNA reads as TGTGCCAGCAGCACTTCGGACGGAGGCCTTTTGGAACTGTTTTTT. Full variable domain (missing parts from reference TRBV5-8 and TRBJ1-4): EAGVTQSPTHLIKTRGQQATLRCSPISGHTSVYWYQQALGLGLQFLLWYDEGEERNRGNFPPRFSGRQFPNYSSELNVNALELEDSALYLCASSTSDGGLLELFFGSGTQLSVL.

V is TRBV21-1 and J is TRBJ2-7; TRBD2 reflects the table's D call only, with no check against the DNA. TRBV21-1 is recorded as a pseudogene. This CDR3 is 17 amino acids long. CDR3 sequence: CASSKGTSGRGSYEQYF. The CDR3, as DNA: TGTGCCAGCAGCAAAGGGACTAGCGGGAGAGGATCCTACGAGCAGTACTTC.

This clone was observed once. The V and J genes are TRBV9 and TRBJ2-1; TRBD2 matches 7 bases. The germline CDR1 and CDR2 sequences are SGDLS and YYNGEE. This CDR3 contains 15 residues. Germline trimming cut 0 bases from V and 7 bases from J; bases unmatched to any gene: 7. In nucleotides, the CDR3 is TGTGCCAGCAGCGTAGGCGGGAGCCTCAGGAATGAGCAGTTCTTC. Amino acid sequence: CASSVGGSLRNEQFF.

The rearrangement joins TRBV7-2 to TRBJ1-2; D is undetermined. Germline values: CDR1 SGHTA, CDR2 FQGNSA. This CDR3 region has 14 residues. V lost 0 bases to trimming and J lost 2 bases, with 7 bases between them. In DNA form, the CDR3 reads TGTGCCAGCAGCTTAGCGACGGGAAACTATGGCTACACCTTC. Amino acid sequence: CASSLATGNYGYTF.

This chain joins TRBV9 and TRBJ2-1, with D perhaps TRBD1 (6 bases). The germline CDR1 and CDR2 sequences are SGDLS and YYNGEE. There are 14 residues in the CDR3. The ends were cut back, 0 bases at V and 6 bases at J, with 10 bases in the middle. In nucleotides, the CDR3 is TGTGCCAGCAGCGTAGCTGTGGGGGCCAATGAGCAGTTCTTC. It codes for CASSVAVGANEQFF.

The chain links TRBV29-1 to TRBJ2-1, with 10 positions matching TRBD2. This CDR3 contains 15 residues. Trimming at V came to 1 base and at J to 8 bases, leaving 8 bases not matched to a gene. Per the germline V gene, CDR1 is SQVTM and CDR2 is ANQGSEA. The CDR3 DNA follows: TGCAGCGTTGAAGGTACTAGCGGGAACTTCCATGAGCAGTTCTTC. Encoded protein: CSVEGTSGNFHEQFF.

The rearrangement uses TRBV7-8 and TRBJ2-7; 11 bases are a match to TRBD2. Trimming at V came to 3 bases and at J to 2 bases, leaving 12 bases not matched to a gene. The CDR3 has 18 residues. In germline, CDR1 is SGHVS, CDR2 FQNEAQ. The CDR3 protein is CASSFGPILAGGTYEQYF. CDR3 bases: TGTGCCAGCAGCTTCGGCCCAATATTAGCGGGAGGGACCTACGAGCAGTACTTC.

The J gene is TRBJ2-7, the V gene TRBV7-9, with 7 bases that match TRBD1. V gave up 2 bases and J gave up 13 bases; unmatched junction bases: 11. The germline V gene encodes CDR1 SEHNR and CDR2 FQNEAQ (reference sequence). This CDR3 spans 13 amino acids. The CDR3: CASSLFGQGDSYF. CDR3 in DNA: TGTGCCAGCAGCTTATTTGGGCAGGGGGATTCTTACTTC.

J is TRBJ2-1 and V is TRBV29-1, with a weak D call TRBD2 (5 bases). The CDR3 spans 12 residues. The germline V gene encodes CDR1 SQVTM and CDR2 ANQGSEA. V lost 1 base and J lost 8, with 9 bases in between. CDR3 residues: CSVEGERDEQFF. CDR3 nucleotides: TGCAGCGTTGAAGGCGAGAGGGATGAGCAGTTCTTC.